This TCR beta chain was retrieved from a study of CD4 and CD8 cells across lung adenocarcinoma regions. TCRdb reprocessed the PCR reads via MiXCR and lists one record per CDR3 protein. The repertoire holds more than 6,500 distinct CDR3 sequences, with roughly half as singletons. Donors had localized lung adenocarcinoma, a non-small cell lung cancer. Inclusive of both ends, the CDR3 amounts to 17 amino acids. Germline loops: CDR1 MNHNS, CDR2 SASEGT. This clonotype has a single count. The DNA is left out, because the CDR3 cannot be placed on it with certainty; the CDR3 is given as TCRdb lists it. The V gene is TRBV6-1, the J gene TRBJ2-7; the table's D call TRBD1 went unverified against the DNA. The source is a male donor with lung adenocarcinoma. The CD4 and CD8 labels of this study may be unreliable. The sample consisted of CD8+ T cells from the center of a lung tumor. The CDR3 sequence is CASTGIGVGSGAYEQSF.